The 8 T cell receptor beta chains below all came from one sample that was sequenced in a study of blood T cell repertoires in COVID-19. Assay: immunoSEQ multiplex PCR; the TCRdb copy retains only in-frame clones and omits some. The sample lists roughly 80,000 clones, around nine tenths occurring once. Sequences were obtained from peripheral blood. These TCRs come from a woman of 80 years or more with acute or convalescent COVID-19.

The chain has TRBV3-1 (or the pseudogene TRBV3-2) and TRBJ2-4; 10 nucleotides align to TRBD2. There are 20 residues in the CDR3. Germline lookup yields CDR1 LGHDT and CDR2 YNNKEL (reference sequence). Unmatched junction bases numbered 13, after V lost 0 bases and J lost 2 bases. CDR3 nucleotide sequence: TGTGCCAGCAGCCAAGATGATCGAGCGGGAGGGCCCTATACCAAAAACATTCAGTACTTC. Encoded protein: CASSQDDRAGGPYTKNIQYF.

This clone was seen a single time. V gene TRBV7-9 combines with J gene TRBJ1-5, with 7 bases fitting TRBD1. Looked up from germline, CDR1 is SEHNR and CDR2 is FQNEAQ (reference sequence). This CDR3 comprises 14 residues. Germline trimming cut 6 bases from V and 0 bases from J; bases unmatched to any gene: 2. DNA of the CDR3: TGTGCCAGCAGAGCAGGGGGTAGCAATCAGCCCCAGCATTTT. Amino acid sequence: CASRAGGSNQPQHF.

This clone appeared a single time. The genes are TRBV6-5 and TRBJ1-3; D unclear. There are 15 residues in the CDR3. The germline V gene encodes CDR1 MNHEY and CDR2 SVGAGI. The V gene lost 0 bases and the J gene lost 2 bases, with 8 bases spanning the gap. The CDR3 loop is CASSYSTSAGNTIYF. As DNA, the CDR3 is TGTGCCAGCAGTTACTCGACCAGCGCTGGAAACACCATATATTTT.

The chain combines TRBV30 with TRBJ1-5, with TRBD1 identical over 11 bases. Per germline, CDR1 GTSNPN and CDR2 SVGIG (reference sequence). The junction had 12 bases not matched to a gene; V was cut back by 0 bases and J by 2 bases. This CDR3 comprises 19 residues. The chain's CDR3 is CAWSVTGTGGFEGNQPQHF. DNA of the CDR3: TGTGCCTGGAGTGTGACAGGGACAGGGGGGTTTGAGGGCAATCAGCCCCAGCATTTT.

The CDR3 sequence: CASSPGQGPYNEQFF. The CDR3 DNA reads as TGTGCCAGCTCACCTGGACAGGGACCCTACAATGAGCAGTTCTTC. The chain couples TRBV18 to TRBJ2-1, with 8 bases that match TRBD1. The length of the CDR3 is 15 residues. Germline assignment: CDR1 KGHSH and CDR2 LQKENI. Germline trimming cut 3 bases from V and 2 bases from J; bases unmatched to any gene: 3.

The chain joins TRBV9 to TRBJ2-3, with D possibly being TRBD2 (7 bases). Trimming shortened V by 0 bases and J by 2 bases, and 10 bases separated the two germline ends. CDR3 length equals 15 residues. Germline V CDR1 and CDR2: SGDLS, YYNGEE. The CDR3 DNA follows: TGTGCCAGCAGCGTAGAGGGGGGGGCCACAGATACGCAGTATTTT. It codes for CASSVEGGATDTQYF. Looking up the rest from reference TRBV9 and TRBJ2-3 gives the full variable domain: DSGVTQTPKHLITATGQRVTLRCSPRSGDLSVYWYQQSLDQGLQFLIQYYNGEERAKGNILERFSAQQFPDLHSELNLSSLELGDSALYFCASSVEGGATDTQYFGPGTRLTVL.

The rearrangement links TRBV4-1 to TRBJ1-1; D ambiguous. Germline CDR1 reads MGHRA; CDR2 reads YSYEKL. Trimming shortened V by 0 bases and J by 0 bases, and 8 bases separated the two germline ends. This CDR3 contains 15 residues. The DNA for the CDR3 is TGCGCCAGCAGCCAAGAACCAGGCATGAACACTGAAGCTTTCTTT. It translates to CASSQEPGMNTEAFF.

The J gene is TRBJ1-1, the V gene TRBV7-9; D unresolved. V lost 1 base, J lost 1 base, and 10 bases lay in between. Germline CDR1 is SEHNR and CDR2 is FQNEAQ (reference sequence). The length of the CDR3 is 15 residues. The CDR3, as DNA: TGTGCCAGCAGCTTAGTACCAGGTAGGAACACTGAAGCTTTCTTT. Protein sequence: CASSLVPGRNTEAFF.